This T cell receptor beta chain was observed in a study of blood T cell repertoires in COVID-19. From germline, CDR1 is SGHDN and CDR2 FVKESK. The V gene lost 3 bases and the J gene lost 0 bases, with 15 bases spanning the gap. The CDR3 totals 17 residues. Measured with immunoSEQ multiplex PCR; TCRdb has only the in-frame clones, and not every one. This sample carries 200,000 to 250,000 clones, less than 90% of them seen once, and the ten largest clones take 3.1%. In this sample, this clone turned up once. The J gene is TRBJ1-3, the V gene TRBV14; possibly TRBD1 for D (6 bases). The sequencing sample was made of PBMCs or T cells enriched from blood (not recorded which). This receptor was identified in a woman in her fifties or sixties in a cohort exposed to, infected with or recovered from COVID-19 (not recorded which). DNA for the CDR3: TGTGCCAGCAGCCAGGGAGGGGGGAACCCCTCTGGAAACACCATATATTTT. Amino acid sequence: CASSQGGGNPSGNTIYF.